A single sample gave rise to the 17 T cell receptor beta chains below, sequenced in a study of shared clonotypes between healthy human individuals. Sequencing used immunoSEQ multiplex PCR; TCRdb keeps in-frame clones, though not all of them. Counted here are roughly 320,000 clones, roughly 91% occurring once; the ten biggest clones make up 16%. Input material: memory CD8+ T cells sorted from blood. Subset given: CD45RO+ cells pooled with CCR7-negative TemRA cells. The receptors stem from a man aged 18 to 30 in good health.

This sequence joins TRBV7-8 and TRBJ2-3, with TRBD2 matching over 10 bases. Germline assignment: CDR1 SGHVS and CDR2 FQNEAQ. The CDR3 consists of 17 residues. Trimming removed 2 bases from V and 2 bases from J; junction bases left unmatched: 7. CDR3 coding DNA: TGTGCCAGCAGCTTAATCCTAGCGGGAGTGTCCACAGATACGCAGTATTTT. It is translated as CASSLILAGVSTDTQYF.

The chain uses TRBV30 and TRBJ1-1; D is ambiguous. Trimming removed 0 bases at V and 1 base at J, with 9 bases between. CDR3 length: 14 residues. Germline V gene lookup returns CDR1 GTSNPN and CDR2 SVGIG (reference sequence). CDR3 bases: TGTGCCTGGAGTGTATCCCGGGGGAACACTGAAGCTTTCTTT. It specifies CAWSVSRGNTEAFF.

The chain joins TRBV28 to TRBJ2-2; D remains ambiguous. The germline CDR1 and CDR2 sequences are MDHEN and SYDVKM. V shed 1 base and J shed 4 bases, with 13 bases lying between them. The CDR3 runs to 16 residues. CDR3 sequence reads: CASSLYQDRSTGELFF. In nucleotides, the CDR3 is TGTGCCAGCAGTTTATATCAGGATAGGTCCACCGGGGAGCTGTTTTTT.

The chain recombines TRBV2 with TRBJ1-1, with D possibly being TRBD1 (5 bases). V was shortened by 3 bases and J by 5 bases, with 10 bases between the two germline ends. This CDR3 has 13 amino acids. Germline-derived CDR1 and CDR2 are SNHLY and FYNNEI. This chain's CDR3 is CASSEGKGTEAFF. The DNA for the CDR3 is TGTGCCAGCAGTGAGGGGAAGGGGACTGAAGCTTTCTTT.

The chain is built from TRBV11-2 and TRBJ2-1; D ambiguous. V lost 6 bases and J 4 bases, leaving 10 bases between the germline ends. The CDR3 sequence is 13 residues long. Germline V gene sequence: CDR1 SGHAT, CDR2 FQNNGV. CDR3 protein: CASSKEVYNEQFF. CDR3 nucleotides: TGTGCCAGCAGTAAAGAGGTATACAATGAGCAGTTCTTC. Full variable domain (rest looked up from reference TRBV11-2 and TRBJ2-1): EAGVAQSPRYKIIEKRQSVAFWCNPISGHATLYWYQQILGQGPKLLIQFQNNGVVDDSQLPKDRFSAERLKGVDSTLKIQPAKLEDSAVYLCASSKEVYNEQFFGPGTRLTVL.

CDR3 sequence (DNA): TGTGCCAGCAGCGCCCTCCAGGGGGCCTACAATGAGCAGTTCTTC. It specifies CASSALQGAYNEQFF. The rearrangement links TRBV7-6 to TRBJ2-1; 7 bases align to TRBD1. The CDR3 has 15 amino acids. V gave up 5 bases and J gave up 2 bases; unmatched junction bases: 6. From germline, CDR1 is SGHVS and CDR2 FNYEAQ.

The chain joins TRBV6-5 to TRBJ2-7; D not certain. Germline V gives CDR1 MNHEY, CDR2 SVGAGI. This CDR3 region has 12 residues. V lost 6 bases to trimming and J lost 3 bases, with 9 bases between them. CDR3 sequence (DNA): TGTGCCAGCAGACACCACAGCTACGAGCAGTACTTC. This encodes CASRHHSYEQYF.

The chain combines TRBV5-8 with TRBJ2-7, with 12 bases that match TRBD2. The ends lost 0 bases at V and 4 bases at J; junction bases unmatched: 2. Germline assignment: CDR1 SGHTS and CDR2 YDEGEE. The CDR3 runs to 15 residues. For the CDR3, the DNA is TGTGCCAGCAGCTTGGCTCTAGCGGGAGGGTACGAGCAGTACTTC. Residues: CASSLALAGGYEQYF.

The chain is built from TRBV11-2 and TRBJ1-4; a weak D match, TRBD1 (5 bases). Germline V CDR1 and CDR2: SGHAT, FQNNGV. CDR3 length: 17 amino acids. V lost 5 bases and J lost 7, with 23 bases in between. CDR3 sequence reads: CASSPIWGIAHSEKLFF. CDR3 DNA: TGTGCCAGCAGCCCGATTTGGGGGATCGCTCATAGTGAAAAACTGTTTTTT.

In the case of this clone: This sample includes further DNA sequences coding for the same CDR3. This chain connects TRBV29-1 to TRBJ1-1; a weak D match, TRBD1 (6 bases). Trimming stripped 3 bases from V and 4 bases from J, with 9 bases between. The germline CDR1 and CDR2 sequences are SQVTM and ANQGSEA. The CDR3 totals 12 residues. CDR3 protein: CSVEGGGTEAFF. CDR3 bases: TGCAGCGTTGAGGGGGGCGGCACTGAAGCTTTCTTT. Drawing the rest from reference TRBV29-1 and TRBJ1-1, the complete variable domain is SAVISQKPSRDICQRGTSLTIQCQVDSQVTMMFWYRQQPGQSLTLIATANQGSEATYESGFVIDKFPISRPNLTFSTLTVSNMSPEDSSIYLCSVEGGGTEAFFGQGTRLTVV.

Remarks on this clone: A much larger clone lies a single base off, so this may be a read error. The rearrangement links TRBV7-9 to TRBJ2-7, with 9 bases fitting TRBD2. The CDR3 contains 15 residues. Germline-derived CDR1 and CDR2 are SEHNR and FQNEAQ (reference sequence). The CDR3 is CASRLAAGGGVEQYF. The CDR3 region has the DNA TGTGCCAGCAGATTAGCGGCGGGGGGGGGCGTCGAGCAGTACTTC.

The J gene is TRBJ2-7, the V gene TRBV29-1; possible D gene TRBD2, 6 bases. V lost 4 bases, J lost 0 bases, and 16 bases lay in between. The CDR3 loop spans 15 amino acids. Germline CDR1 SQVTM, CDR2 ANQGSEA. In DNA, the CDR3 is TGCAGCGTTGGGCACGTAGGAGGGGACTCCTACGAGCAGTACTTC. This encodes CSVGHVGGDSYEQYF.

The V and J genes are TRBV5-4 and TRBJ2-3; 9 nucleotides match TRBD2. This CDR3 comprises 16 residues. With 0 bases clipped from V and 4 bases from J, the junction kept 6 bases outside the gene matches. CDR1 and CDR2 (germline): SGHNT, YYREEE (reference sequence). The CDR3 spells CASSLGDLAGADTQYF. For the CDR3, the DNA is TGTGCCAGCAGCTTGGGGGATTTAGCGGGAGCAGATACGCAGTATTTT.

The CDR3 nucleotides are TGTGCCAGCAGCTTAACGGCGGGACTAGCATCCTACGAGCAGTACTTC. Its protein product is CASSLTAGLASYEQYF. The chain carries TRBV7-2 and TRBJ2-7, with TRBD2 matching over 9 bases. The length of the CDR3 is 16 residues. J was trimmed by 1 base and V by 2 bases; bases with no gene match: 6. Germline V gives CDR1 SGHTA, CDR2 FQGNSA.

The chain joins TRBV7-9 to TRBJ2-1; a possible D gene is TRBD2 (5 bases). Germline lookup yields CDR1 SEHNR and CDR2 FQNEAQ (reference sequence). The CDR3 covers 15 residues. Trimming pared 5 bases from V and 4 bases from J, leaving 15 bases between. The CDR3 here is CASSAAGLAYNEQFF. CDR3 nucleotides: TGTGCCAGCAGCGCCGCCGGGCTAGCTTACAATGAGCAGTTCTTC.

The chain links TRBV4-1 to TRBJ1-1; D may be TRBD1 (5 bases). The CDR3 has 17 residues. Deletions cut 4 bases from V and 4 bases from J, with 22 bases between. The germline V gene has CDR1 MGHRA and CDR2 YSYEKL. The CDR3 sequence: CASSLWVFFGDGTEAFF. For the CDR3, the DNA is TGCGCCAGCAGCCTTTGGGTGTTCTTCGGGGACGGCACTGAAGCTTTCTTT.

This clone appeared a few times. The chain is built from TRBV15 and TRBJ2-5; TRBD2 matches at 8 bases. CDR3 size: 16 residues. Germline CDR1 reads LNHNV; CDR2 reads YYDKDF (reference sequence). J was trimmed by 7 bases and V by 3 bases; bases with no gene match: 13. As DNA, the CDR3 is TGTGCCACCAGCAGTGTGATACGGGGGGGCCGGGGGACCCAGTACTTC. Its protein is CATSSVIRGGRGTQYF.